This T cell receptor (beta chain) was profiled in a study of radiation and T cells in renal cell carcinoma. Some clones are missing from TCRdb's copy, which holds only in-frame ones; the method was immunoSEQ multiplex PCR. The data show around 170,000 clones, about 85% seen once. The V and J ends lost 5 bases and 2 bases respectively, with 12 bases between them. Per germline, CDR1 SGHTA and CDR2 FQGNSA. The CDR3 sequence is 15 residues long. Remarks on this clone: Its target is not known.

Time point defined: blood 4 weeks post-SBRT, at nephrectomy. Noted treatment: 15 Gy SBRT to primary tumor, nephrectomy 4 weeks later. After SBRT, blood was collected at 2 and 4 weeks, plus baseline. The tumor was a clear cell renal cell carcinoma. Study-level findings and limits: In blood, top tumor clones expanded by 2 weeks, shrinking by 4. Pretreatment tumor biopsies were lacking, so baseline clonotypes are unknown.

Sequenced here: blood, sampled from a patient whose treatment included radiotherapy and nephrectomy. This rearrangement joins TRBV7-2 to TRBJ2-2, with D maybe TRBD1 (7 bases). This TCR came from a woman between 50 and 59 years old with renal cell carcinoma. CDR3: CASSPRGVNTGELFF. The DNA of the CDR3 is TGTGCCAGCAGCCCCAGGGGGGTCAACACCGGGGAGCTGTTTTTT.